The present entry profiles one TCR beta chain with its context. These data originate in a study of blood T cell repertoires in COVID-19. About the research overall: The study drew acute and convalescent COVID-19 samples from the United States, Italy and Spain. PBMCs, B-cell-depleted T cells, or T cells provided the cDNA or gDNA that made up the material.

Profiling relied on immunoSEQ multiplex PCR, and the TCRdb table lists in-frame clones only, not all of them. The sample contains under 130,000 clones, over 75% of which appear only once. Germline CDR1 is MNHEY and CDR2 is SVGAGI. V was clipped by 2 bases and J by 10 bases, with 12 bases between them. The CDR3 length is 13 residues. Material for sequencing was peripheral blood. The V gene is TRBV6-5, the J gene TRBJ2-1, with D maybe TRBD2 (5 bases). The sequence derives from a human donor in a cohort sampled during active or convalescent COVID-19. The CDR3 sequence: CASSYVRAEEQFF. CDR3 DNA sequence: TGTGCCAGCAGTTACGTCAGAGCGGAGGAGCAGTTCTTC.